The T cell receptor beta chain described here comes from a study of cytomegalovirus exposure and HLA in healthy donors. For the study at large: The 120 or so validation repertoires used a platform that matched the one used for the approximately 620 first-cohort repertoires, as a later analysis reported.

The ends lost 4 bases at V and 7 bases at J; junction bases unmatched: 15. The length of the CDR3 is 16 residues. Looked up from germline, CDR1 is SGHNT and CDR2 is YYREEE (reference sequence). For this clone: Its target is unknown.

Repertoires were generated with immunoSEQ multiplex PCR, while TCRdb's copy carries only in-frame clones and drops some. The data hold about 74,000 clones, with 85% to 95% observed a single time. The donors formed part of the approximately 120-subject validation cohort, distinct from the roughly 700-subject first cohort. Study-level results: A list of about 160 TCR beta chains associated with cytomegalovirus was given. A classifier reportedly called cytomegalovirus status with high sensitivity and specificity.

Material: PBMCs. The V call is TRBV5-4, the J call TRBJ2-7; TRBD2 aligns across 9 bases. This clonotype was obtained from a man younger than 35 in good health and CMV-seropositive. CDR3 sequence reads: CASSPYSSGMTREQYF. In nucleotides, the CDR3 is TGTGCCAGCAGCCCCTACTCTAGCGGGATGACGCGGGAGCAGTACTTC.